What follows is one TCR beta chain and its context. Its antigen remains unknown. Here immunoSEQ multiplex PCR was the method, and the copy in TCRdb shows in-frame clones only, minus some. The repertoire holds 190,000 or so clones, with approximately 90% as singletons. The data are from a study of T cell responses to AZD1222 COVID-19 vaccine. The study, taken as a whole, reports: Clonal diversity was possibly underestimated, and white British individuals and females predominated among donors. Of the AZD1222 recipients, only five to seven were seropositive at baseline. Reportedly, nearly half of unique spike TCRs recognized epitopes outside B.1.351/B.1.1.7 mutations. When two AZD1222 doses had been given, Spike-specific TCR breadth and depth rose.

Germline-derived CDR1 and CDR2 are SGHRS and YFSETQ. Trimming cost V 4 bases and J 4 bases; bases outside gene matches: 6. This CDR3 is built from 14 residues. Specimen: peripheral blood, collected 28 days after the second AZD1222 dose. The TCR comes from an adult who received the AZD1222 COVID-19 vaccine. J is TRBJ1-2 and V is TRBV5-1; TRBD1 agrees at 8 bases. The CDR3 sequence: CASSPRDRPYGYTF. CDR3 nucleotide sequence: TGCGCCAGCAGCCCCCGGGACAGGCCCTATGGCTACACCTTC.